What follows are 2 T cell receptor beta chains derived from one specimen sequenced in a study of shared clonotypes between healthy human individuals. The repertoire was sequenced with immunoSEQ multiplex PCR; TCRdb's copy has only in-frame clones and lacks some. This sample has 2 million to 2.5 million clones, with nearly 97% found just once. What was sequenced was naive CD4+ T cells sorted from blood. As to subset: CD45RA+ positively selected. Receptor source: a man aged 18-30 years in good health.

J is TRBJ1-5 and V is TRBV19; D remains ambiguous. V lost 4 bases and J lost 7, with 11 bases in between. Germline V gives CDR1 LNHDA, CDR2 SQIVND (reference sequence). There are 13 residues in the CDR3. DNA of the CDR3: TGTGCCAGTAGTACCCAGGCAGGCCAGCCCCAGCATTTT. It is translated as CASSTQAGQPQHF. Full variable domain (rest looked up from reference TRBV19 and TRBJ1-5): DGGITQSPKYLFRKEGQNVTLSCEQNLNHDAMYWYRQDPGQGLRLIYYSQIVNDFQKGDIAEGYSVSREKKESFPLTVTSAQKNPTAFYLCASSTQAGQPQHFGDGTRLSIL.

The rearrangement joins TRBV27 to TRBJ2-1, with 8 positions matching TRBD2. The CDR3 loop spans 15 amino acids. Trimming cost V 4 bases and J 3 bases; bases outside gene matches: 5. Germline CDR1 MNHEY, CDR2 SMNVEV (reference sequence). The CDR3 region has the DNA TGTGCCAGCAGTTCAGAGACTAGCGTCTACAATGAGCAGTTCTTC. Translating it yields CASSSETSVYNEQFF.